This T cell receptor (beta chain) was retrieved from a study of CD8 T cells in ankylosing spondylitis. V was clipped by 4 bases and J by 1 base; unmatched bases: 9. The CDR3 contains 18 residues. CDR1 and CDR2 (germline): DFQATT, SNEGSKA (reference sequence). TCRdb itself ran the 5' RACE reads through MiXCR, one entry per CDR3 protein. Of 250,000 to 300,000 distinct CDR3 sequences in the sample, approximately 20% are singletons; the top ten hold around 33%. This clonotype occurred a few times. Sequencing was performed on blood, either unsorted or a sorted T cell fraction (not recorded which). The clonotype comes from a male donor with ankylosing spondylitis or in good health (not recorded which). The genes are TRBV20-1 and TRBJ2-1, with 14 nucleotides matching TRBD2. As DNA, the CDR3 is TGCAGTGCTACGGGACTAGCGGGAGTCTATTGGTCCTACAATGAGCAGTTCTTC. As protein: CSATGLAGVYWSYNEQFF.